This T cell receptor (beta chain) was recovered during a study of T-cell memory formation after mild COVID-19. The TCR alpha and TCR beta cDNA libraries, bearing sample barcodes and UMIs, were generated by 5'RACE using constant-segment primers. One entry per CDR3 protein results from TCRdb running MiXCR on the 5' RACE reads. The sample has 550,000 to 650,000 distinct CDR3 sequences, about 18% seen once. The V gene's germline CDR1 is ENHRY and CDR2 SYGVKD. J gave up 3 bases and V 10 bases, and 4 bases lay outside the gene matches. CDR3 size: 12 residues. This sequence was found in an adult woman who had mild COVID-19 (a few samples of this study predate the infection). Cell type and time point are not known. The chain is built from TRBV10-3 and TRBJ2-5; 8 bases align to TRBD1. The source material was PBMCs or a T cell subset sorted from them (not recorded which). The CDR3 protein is CASGQGEETQYF. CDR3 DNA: TGTGCCAGTGGACAGGGAGAAGAGACCCAGTACTTC.